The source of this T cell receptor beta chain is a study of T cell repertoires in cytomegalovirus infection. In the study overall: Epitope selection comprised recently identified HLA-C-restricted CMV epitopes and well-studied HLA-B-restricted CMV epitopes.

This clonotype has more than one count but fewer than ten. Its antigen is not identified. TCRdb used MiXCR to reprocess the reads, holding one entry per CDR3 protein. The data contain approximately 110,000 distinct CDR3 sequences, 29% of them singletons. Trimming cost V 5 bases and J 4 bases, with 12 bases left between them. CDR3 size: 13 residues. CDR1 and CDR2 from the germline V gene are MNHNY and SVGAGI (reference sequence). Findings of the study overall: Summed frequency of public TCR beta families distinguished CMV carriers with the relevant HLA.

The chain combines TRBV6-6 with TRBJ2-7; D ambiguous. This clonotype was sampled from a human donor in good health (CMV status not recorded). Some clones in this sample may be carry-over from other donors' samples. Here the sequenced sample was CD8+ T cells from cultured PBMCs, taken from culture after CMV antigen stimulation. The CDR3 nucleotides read TGTGCCAGCAGTGAGTTGGTTGTATACGAGCAGTACTTC. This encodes CASSELVVYEQYF.